One and the same sample provided the 18 T cell receptor beta chains below, sequenced in a study of shared clonotypes between healthy human individuals. Assay used: immunoSEQ multiplex PCR; TCRdb lists only in-frame clones, some missing. This sample carries about 680,000 clones, roughly 72% of them seen once, and the ten largest clones take 1.5% to 2%. The source material was memory CD4+ T cells sorted from blood. The subset here: CD45RA-negative fraction. The receptors originated from a woman younger than 45 in good health.

The J gene is TRBJ1-2, the V gene TRBV7-9; the D gene is possibly TRBD1 (5 bases). The germline V gene encodes CDR1 SEHNR and CDR2 FQNEAQ (reference sequence). V lost 5 bases and J lost 0, with 19 bases in between. This CDR3 comprises 17 residues. CDR3 protein: CASSPTPGRGTNYGYTF. As DNA, the CDR3 is TGTGCCAGCAGCCCGACCCCCGGGAGGGGCACTAACTATGGCTACACCTTC.

In its sample, this clone was seen a few times. V and J are TRBV28 and TRBJ1-5; D is perhaps TRBD1 (5 bases). Germline V gene lookup returns CDR1 MDHEN and CDR2 SYDVKM. Trimming left V 8 bases short and J 2 bases short, with 16 bases between. The length of the CDR3 is 15 residues. CDR3 sequence reads: CASWGRVVRNQPQHF. As DNA, the CDR3 is TGTGCCAGCTGGGGCAGGGTAGTTCGCAATCAGCCCCAGCATTTT. The variable domain in full, completed from reference TRBV28 and TRBJ1-5, reads DVKVTQSSRYLVKRTGEKVFLECVQDMDHENMFWYRQDPGLGLRLIYFSYDVKMKEKGDIPEGYSVSREKKERFSLILESASTNQTSMYLCASWGRVVRNQPQHFGDGTRLSIL.

This clone was counted only a few times. DNA for the CDR3: TGTGCCAGCAGCCAAGACACCCTGGTTGGCTACGAGCAGTACTTC. Encoded protein: CASSQDTLVGYEQYF. This sequence joins TRBV4-2 and TRBJ2-7; D remains ambiguous. Germline V gene data show CDR1 as LGHNA and CDR2 as YNFKEQ. There are 15 residues in the CDR3. V lost 0 bases, J lost 3 bases, and 12 bases lay in between.

The chain employs TRBV27 and TRBJ2-6; TRBD1 matches 8 bases. V trimming: 6 bases; J trimming: 4 bases; junction bases outside the gene matches: 8. The germline CDR1 and CDR2 sequences are MNHEY and SMNVEV (reference sequence). The CDR3 has 16 residues. CDR3 nucleotide sequence: TGTGCCAGCAGGACCCAGGGGGCGTCCGGGGCCAACGTCCTGACTTTC. Protein sequence: CASRTQGASGANVLTF.

There are a few counts of this clone. This rearrangement joins TRBV7-8 to TRBJ2-2, with 9 bases that match TRBD1. After removal of 2 bases from V and 7 bases from J, the junction contained 5 bases not matched to a gene. Germline CDR1 and CDR2: SGHVS and FQNEAQ. The CDR3 runs 15 residues. Here the CDR3 DNA reads TGTGCCAGCAGCTTAAGGACAGGGGTAGGCGGGGAGCTGTTTTTT. The encoded protein is CASSLRTGVGGELFF. Full variable domain (missing parts from reference TRBV7-8 and TRBJ2-2): GAGVSQSPRYKVAKRGQDVALRCDPISGHVSLFWYQQALGQGPEFLTYFQNEAQLDKSGLPSDRFFAERPEGSVSTLKIQRTQQEDSAVYLCASSLRTGVGGELFFGEGSRLTVL.

This clone was detected only once. The V gene is TRBV28, the J gene TRBJ2-7; TRBD1 agrees at 8 bases. The length of the CDR3 is 13 residues. Germline V gene data show CDR1 as MDHEN and CDR2 as SYDVKM. V shed 8 bases and J 2 bases; nucleotides not matched to a gene: 5. Here the CDR3 DNA reads TGTGCCAGCCGGGACAGGCGGACCTACGAGCAGTACTTC. Translation gives CASRDRRTYEQYF. The full variable domain, with the rest looked up from reference TRBV28 and TRBJ2-7, is DVKVTQSSRYLVKRTGEKVFLECVQDMDHENMFWYRQDPGLGLRLIYFSYDVKMKEKGDIPEGYSVSREKKERFSLILESASTNQTSMYLCASRDRRTYEQYFGPGTRLTVT.

This chain links TRBV9 with TRBJ2-3, with a weak D call TRBD2 (5 bases). Germline assignment: CDR1 SGDLS and CDR2 YYNGEE. Trimming removed 0 bases from V and 4 bases from J, with 15 bases in between. The CDR3 covers 16 residues. CDR3 sequence: CASSVGGDSGSDTQYF. The CDR3, as DNA: TGTGCCAGCAGCGTAGGGGGAGATTCGGGATCAGATACGCAGTATTTT.

This chain joins TRBV5-1 and TRBJ2-7; 9 nucleotides match TRBD2. Trimming cost V 4 bases and J 2 bases; bases outside gene matches: 7. Germline V CDR1 and CDR2: SGHRS, YFSETQ. The CDR3 spans 15 residues. The CDR3 DNA reads as TGCGCCAGCAGCCCGCGGACTAGCGCGACCTACGAGCAGTACTTC. It is translated as CASSPRTSATYEQYF.

This rearrangement joins TRBV6-4 to TRBJ1-5, with TRBD1 as a possible D gene (6 bases). V was clipped by 4 bases and J by 7 bases, with 8 bases between them. The CDR3 sequence is 12 residues long. Germline CDR1 and CDR2: MRHNA and SNTAGT. In DNA form, the CDR3 reads TGTGCCAGCAGTGCGGACAGACAGCCCCAGCATTTT. Protein product: CASSADRQPQHF.

J is TRBJ2-1 and V is TRBV11-2, with 10 bases lining up with TRBD2. The CDR3 has 15 residues. V gave up 1 base and J gave up 7 bases; unmatched junction bases: 4. CDR1 and CDR2 (germline): SGHAT, FQNNGV. The CDR3 nucleotides are TGTGCCAGCAGCTTAGGGGCGGGACTAGCGAATGAGCAGTTCTTC. It codes for CASSLGAGLANEQFF.

The V call is TRBV6-5, the J call TRBJ2-7; TRBD2 aligns across 9 bases. The J segment lost 2 bases and the V segment lost 6 bases, leaving 5 bases of the junction unmatched. CDR1 is MNHEY and CDR2 is SVGAGI in the germline V gene. The CDR3 covers 14 residues. DNA for the CDR3: TGTGCCAGCAGACCTAGCGGGATTACCTACGAGCAGTACTTC. Amino acids: CASRPSGITYEQYF.

The rearrangement links TRBV6-1 to TRBJ1-5; possible D gene TRBD1, 5 bases. CDR3 size: 16 residues. V lost 4 bases and J 0 bases, leaving 13 bases between the germline ends. The germline V gene has CDR1 MNHNS and CDR2 SASEGT. The CDR3 coding sequence is TGTGCCAGCAGTGGTGCCAGGGCGAATAGCAATCAGCCCCAGCATTTT. Encoded protein: CASSGARANSNQPQHF.

This chain uses TRBV7-3 with TRBJ2-5; maybe TRBD2 (5 bases). This CDR3 spans 15 amino acids. The germline V gene encodes CDR1 SGHTA and CDR2 FQGTGA. V lost 2 bases and J lost 4, with 14 bases in between. Here the CDR3 DNA reads TGTGCCAGCAGCTTATCCCCTGGGAGCCCAGAGACCCAGTACTTC. Translated: CASSLSPGSPETQYF. Variable domain in full (rest from reference TRBV7-3 and TRBJ2-5): GAGVSQTPSNKVTEKGKYVELRCDPISGHTALYWYRQSLGQGPEFLIYFQGTGAADDSGLPNDRFFAVRPEGSVSTLKIQRTERGDSAVYLCASSLSPGSPETQYFGPGTRLLVL.

With regard to this clone: This specimen includes other DNA sequences encoding the same CDR3. V and J are TRBV5-4 and TRBJ2-2; maybe TRBD1 (5 bases). V lost 4 bases and J lost 4, with 11 bases in between. Germline CDR1 SGHNT, CDR2 YYREEE (reference sequence). The CDR3 is 14 amino acids. Here the CDR3 reads CASSKAGLTGELFF. CDR3 nucleotides: TGTGCCAGCAGCAAGGCAGGGCTCACCGGGGAGCTGTTTTTT.

This clone appeared a few times. This chain uses TRBV4-1 with TRBJ1-5; tentatively, D is TRBD1 (5 bases). Per germline, CDR1 MGHRA and CDR2 YSYEKL. The ends were cut back, 4 bases at V and 4 bases at J, with 11 bases in the middle. The CDR3 is made up of 14 amino acids. CDR3 in DNA: TGCGCCAGCAGCCCCCGGGACTATAATCAGCCCCAGCATTTT. Protein sequence: CASSPRDYNQPQHF.

The J gene is TRBJ2-5, the V gene TRBV28; possible D gene TRBD1, 5 bases. CDR3 length: 17 residues. Trimming removed 3 bases from V and 1 base from J, with 18 bases in between. CDR1 is MDHEN, CDR2 SYDVKM, per germline. The CDR3 protein is CASSFLRQTGTQETQYF. The CDR3 region has the DNA TGTGCCAGCAGTTTTTTGCGACAAACAGGCACCCAAGAGACCCAGTACTTC.

J is TRBJ2-3 and V is TRBV10-3; the D gene could be TRBD1 or TRBD2 (5 bases each). The CDR3 is 17 residues long. V lost 4 bases, J lost 0 bases, and 17 bases lay in between. Germline V gene lookup returns CDR1 ENHRY and CDR2 SYGVKD. Written as DNA, the CDR3 is TGTGCCATCAGTGCGGGACCGACTAACCCTAGCACAGATACGCAGTATTTT. Translation gives CAISAGPTNPSTDTQYF.

J is TRBJ2-1 and V is TRBV7-2; TRBD2 agrees at 8 bases. The CDR3 totals 16 residues. The germline V gene has CDR1 SGHTA and CDR2 FQGNSA. V was clipped by 6 bases and J by 5 bases; unmatched bases: 12. This CDR3 reads CASRQSVLAEHNEQFF. Written as DNA, the CDR3 is TGTGCCAGCAGGCAAAGTGTACTAGCGGAGCACAATGAGCAGTTCTTC.